These 18 T cell receptor beta chains share one sample of origin, sequenced in a study of blood T cell repertoires in COVID-19. Clones were sequenced by immunoSEQ multiplex PCR, and TCRdb holds only the in-frame ones, with some missing. The table includes over 130,000 clones, around 90% detected once. Sequencing was done on a sample of peripheral blood. Receptors were obtained from a woman aged 55-75 years with active or convalescent COVID-19.

The chain employs TRBV5-4 and TRBJ2-7; weak D call: TRBD2 (6 bases). Deletions cut 0 bases from V and 3 bases from J, with 10 bases between. The length of the CDR3 is 14 residues. Germline assignment: CDR1 SGHNT and CDR2 YYREEE (reference sequence). The CDR3 DNA follows: TGTGCCAGCAGCTTGGCCTTCGGGGGCTACGAGCAGTACTTC. It yields the protein CASSLAFGGYEQYF.

The rearrangement uses TRBV3-1 (or the pseudogene TRBV3-2) and TRBJ2-5; the D gene is possibly TRBD2 (5 bases). V lost 4 bases and J 2 bases, leaving 14 bases between the germline ends. The CDR3 is 15 amino acids. Germline V CDR1 and CDR2: LGHDT, YNNKEL (reference sequence). Written as DNA, the CDR3 is TGTGCCAGCAGCCTCTCTCTAGCCAGTCAAGAGACCCAGTACTTC. It specifies CASSLSLASQETQYF.

This chain joins TRBV3-1 (or the pseudogene TRBV3-2) and TRBJ2-1, with D uncertain. Germline V gives CDR1 LGHDT, CDR2 YNNKEL (reference sequence). Trimming stripped 0 bases from V and 5 bases from J, with 14 bases between. The CDR3 loop spans 16 amino acids. CDR3 sequence (DNA): TGTGCCAGCAGCCAAGATTCAAGCAAAATCGACAATGAGCAGTTCTTC. It translates to CASSQDSSKIDNEQFF.

The J gene is TRBJ1-1, the V gene TRBV10-2; 7 bases map to TRBD1. The CDR3 is 17 residues long. The V segment lost 5 bases and the J segment 0 bases; nucleotides outside the gene matches: 12. CDR1 is WSHSY and CDR2 is SAAADI in the germline V gene. In DNA, the CDR3 is TGCGCCAGCAGTCAGAGCGCCTGGGACAGAATGAACACTGAAGCTTTCTTT. Translation: CASSQSAWDRMNTEAFF.

V gene TRBV7-2 combines with J gene TRBJ1-2; D is perhaps TRBD1 (5 bases). The CDR3 spans 15 residues. Trimming stripped 0 bases from V and 4 bases from J, with 12 bases between. Per the germline V gene, CDR1 is SGHTA and CDR2 is FQGNSA. The CDR3 DNA is TGTGCCAGCAGCTTAGCGGTCAGGGTGGGCTATGGCTACACCTTC. Its protein product is CASSLAVRVGYGYTF.

J is TRBJ1-1 and V is TRBV6-4; D ambiguous. The ends were cut back, 6 bases at V and 0 bases at J, with 11 bases in the middle. Germline CDR1 and CDR2: MRHNA and SNTAGT. This CDR3 contains 14 residues. In DNA, the CDR3 is TGTGCCAGCAGGAACTGGGAGATGAACACTGAAGCTTTCTTT. Protein product: CASRNWEMNTEAFF.

J is TRBJ2-5 and V is TRBV11-2; 7 bases agree with TRBD1. V dropped 5 bases and J dropped 1; count of bases not matched to a gene: 4. Germline assignment: CDR1 SGHAT and CDR2 FQNNGV. The CDR3 has 14 amino acids. DNA for the CDR3: TGTGCCAGCAGCCAAGGACAGGTCCAAGAGACCCAGTACTTC. Residues: CASSQGQVQETQYF.

The rearrangement joins TRBV15 to TRBJ1-3; no definite D call. Looked up from germline, CDR1 is LNHNV and CDR2 is YYDKDF (reference sequence). Trimming removed 5 bases from V and 0 bases from J, with 11 bases in between. The CDR3 length is 15 residues. In DNA, the CDR3 is TGTGCCACCAGCGGCGGGCTCAACTCTGGAAACACCATATATTTT. This sequence encodes CATSGGLNSGNTIYF.

The gene calls are TRBV5-6 and TRBJ1-4; weak D call: TRBD1 (5 bases). The V gene lost 4 bases and the J gene lost 0 bases, with 16 bases spanning the gap. Germline lookup yields CDR1 SGHDT and CDR2 YYEEEE. The CDR3 runs to 17 residues. The chain's CDR3 is CASSPPRGHATNEKLFF. The DNA for the CDR3 is TGTGCCAGCAGCCCCCCGCGGGGCCATGCAACTAATGAAAAACTGTTTTTT.

This rearrangement joins TRBV18 to TRBJ2-4; TRBD1 aligns across 8 bases. Germline CDR1 is KGHSH and CDR2 is LQKENI. The CDR3 consists of 16 residues. Trimming cost V 4 bases and J 2 bases; bases outside gene matches: 7. CDR3 coding DNA: TGTGCCAGCTCACTTGGACAGGGTGACCCCAAAAACATTCAGTACTTC. This codes for CASSLGQGDPKNIQYF.

V is TRBV19 and J is TRBJ1-2, with TRBD1 as a possible D gene (6 bases). The V gene's germline CDR1 is LNHDA and CDR2 SQIVND (reference sequence). Trimming cost V 5 bases and J 0 bases, with 10 bases left between them. There are 14 residues in the CDR3. The CDR3 loop reads CASSRGGANYGYTF. In nucleotides, the CDR3 is TGTGCCAGTAGTCGAGGGGGGGCTAACTATGGCTACACCTTC.

V and J are TRBV6-5 and TRBJ1-1, with D uncertain. This CDR3 is built from 13 residues. Trimming pared 10 bases from V and 4 bases from J, leaving 16 bases between. The V gene's germline CDR1 is MNHEY and CDR2 SVGAGI. CDR3 DNA sequence: TGTGCCATCACCGACGCGGTTGGCACTGAAGCTTTCTTT. This encodes CAITDAVGTEAFF.

This clone showed up just once. J is TRBJ2-5 and V is TRBV7-2; D not certain. V shed 3 bases and J shed 4 bases, with 12 bases lying between them. The CDR3 is made up of 14 amino acids. The germline V gene has CDR1 SGHTA and CDR2 FQGNSA. The CDR3 sequence is CASSFRRVGETQYF. The CDR3 DNA reads as TGTGCCAGCAGCTTCCGGAGAGTGGGAGAGACCCAGTACTTC.

The V and J genes are TRBV19 and TRBJ1-5; no clear D. The CDR3 spans 15 residues. Germline V gene sequence: CDR1 LNHDA, CDR2 SQIVND (reference sequence). The V end lost 3 bases, the J end lost 3 bases, and 12 bases lay between the germline ends. The CDR3 DNA reads TGTGCCAGTAGTATCGGGTGGAGGGACAATCAGCCCCAGCATTTT. It is translated as CASSIGWRDNQPQHF.

This clone was counted once. V usage is TRBV5-4 and J usage is TRBJ2-5, with TRBD1 identical over 12 bases. Germline V gene lookup returns CDR1 SGHNT and CDR2 YYREEE (reference sequence). Losses at the gene ends were 4 bases for V and 2 bases for J; bases not matched to a gene: 6. The CDR3 is 16 residues long. As DNA, the CDR3 is TGTGCCAGCAGCACGGGACAGGGGGCGCCTCAAGAGACCCAGTACTTC. Translation gives CASSTGQGAPQETQYF. The full variable domain, in which reference TRBV5-4 and TRBJ2-5 provide the parts outside the CDR3, is ETGVTQSPTHLIKTRGQQVTLRCSSQSGHNTVSWYQQALGQGPQFIFQYYREEENGRGNFPPRFSGLQFPNYSSELNVNALELDDSALYLCASSTGQGAPQETQYFGPGTRLLVL.

Remarks on this clone: The junction departs from germline at one end; a sequencing error may be responsible. The rearrangement uses TRBV7-7 and TRBJ2-2; 12 bases are shared with TRBD2. Germline V gives CDR1 SSHAT, CDR2 FNYEAQ (reference sequence). This CDR3 contains 16 residues. CDR3 loop: CASSLTSGGNTGELFF. DNA of the CDR3: TGTGCTAGCAGCTTGACTAGCGGGGGAAACACCGGGGAGCTGTTTTTT.

This rearrangement joins TRBV7-8 to TRBJ2-5; 10 bases fit TRBD1. The germline V gene has CDR1 SGHVS and CDR2 FQNEAQ. This CDR3 comprises 17 residues. Trimming at V came to 5 bases and at J to 2 bases, leaving 11 bases not matched to a gene. The CDR3 loop is CASSTLRDRGQQETQYF. DNA of the CDR3: TGTGCCAGCAGCACTCTCCGGGACAGGGGCCAACAAGAGACCCAGTACTTC.

CDR3: CASSPREVLELYGYTF. The CDR3 nucleotides are TGTGCCAGCTCACCGAGGGAAGTCCTGGAACTCTATGGCTACACCTTC. This sequence joins TRBV18 and TRBJ1-2, with D unresolved. V was cut by 3 bases and J by 4 bases, with 18 bases left in between. The CDR3 loop spans 16 amino acids. Germline loops: CDR1 KGHSH, CDR2 LQKENI. Full variable domain (rest looked up from reference TRBV18 and TRBJ1-2): NAGVMQNPRHLVRRRGQEARLRCSPMKGHSHVYWYRQLPEEGLKFMVYLQKENIIDESGMPKERFSAEFPKEGPSILRIQQVVRGDSAAYFCASSPREVLELYGYTFGSGTRLTVV.